Presented here are 25 T cell receptor beta chains from one specimen sequenced in a study of blood T cell repertoires in COVID-19. Profiling relied on immunoSEQ multiplex PCR, and the TCRdb table lists in-frame clones only, not all of them. The data show approximately 72,000 clones, just under 90% seen once. The source material was peripheral blood. The receptors here all came from a man aged 55 to 70 with acute or convalescent COVID-19.

The CDR3 coding sequence is TGTGCCAGCAGGAATCAGGGGTGGGAGCAGTACTTC. This sequence encodes CASRNQGWEQYF. The genes are TRBV27 and TRBJ2-7, with a possible D match to TRBD1 (6 bases). The CDR3 has 12 amino acids. Germline CDR1 reads MNHEY; CDR2 reads SMNVEV (reference sequence). With 6 bases removed from V and 7 bases from J, the gap between germline ends came to 13 bases.

The rearrangement links TRBV18 to TRBJ2-1; the match to TRBD2 covers 11 bases. This CDR3 has 16 amino acids. V shed 0 bases, J shed 7 bases, and the junction held 5 bases outside the gene matches. Germline V lookup: CDR1 KGHSH, CDR2 LQKENI. The CDR3 sequence is CASSPPRLAGRNEQFF. As DNA, the CDR3 is TGTGCCAGCTCACCACCAAGACTAGCGGGGAGGAATGAGCAGTTCTTC.

This chain joins TRBV24-1 and TRBJ2-6; perhaps TRBD1 as D (6 bases). Per the germline V gene, CDR1 is KGHDR and CDR2 is SFDVKD. The CDR3 totals 19 residues. Trimming shortened V by 4 bases and J by 0 bases, and 18 bases separated the two germline ends. CDR3 coding DNA: TGTGCCACCAGTGACCGCTACAGGGCCCCAAGCTCTGGGGCCAACGTCCTGACTTTC. It codes for CATSDRYRAPSSGANVLTF.

This clone came up once. The rearrangement joins TRBV18 to TRBJ1-1, with 7 positions matching TRBD1. Germline CDR1 reads KGHSH; CDR2 reads LQKENI. This CDR3 region has 12 residues. V lost 3 bases and J lost 7; bases outside the gene matches: 2. CDR3 nucleotide sequence: TGTGCCAGCTCACCCGGGACAGATGAAGCTTTCTTT. Amino acids: CASSPGTDEAFF.

This sequence joins TRBV2 and TRBJ1-2; TRBD1 aligns across 9 bases. The CDR3 has 14 residues. The junction had 3 bases not matched to a gene; V was cut back by 3 bases and J by 4 bases. CDR1 is SNHLY and CDR2 is FYNNEI in the germline V gene. Written as DNA, the CDR3 is TGTGCCAGCAGTGACCAGGACAGGGGCTATGGCTACACCTTC. It yields the protein CASSDQDRGYGYTF. The variable domain in full, completed from reference TRBV2 and TRBJ1-2, reads EPEVTQTPSHQVTQMGQEVILRCVPISNHLYFYWYRQILGQKVEFLVSFYNNEISEKSEIFDDQFSVERPDGSNFTLKIRSTKLEDSAMYFCASSDQDRGYGYTFGSGTRLTVV.

This chain joins TRBV27 and TRBJ2-5, with 7 bases lining up with TRBD2. CDR1 MNHEY and CDR2 SMNVEV come from the germline V gene (reference sequence). The CDR3 runs to 13 residues. With V trimmed by 8 bases and J by 2 bases, 5 bases remained unmatched. In DNA, the CDR3 is TGTGCCAGCTGGACTAGGTTACAAGAGACCCAGTACTTC. Its protein is CASWTRLQETQYF.

The chain uses TRBV6-5 and TRBJ1-6; D is unresolved. Germline-derived CDR1 and CDR2 are MNHEY and SVGAGI. CDR3 length: 12 amino acids. Trimming removed 7 bases at V and 7 bases at J, with 8 bases between. Written as DNA, the CDR3 is TGTGCCAGCACGAGATTAAATTCACCCCTCCACTTT. Translated, it gives CASTRLNSPLHF.

The rearrangement uses TRBV15 and TRBJ2-1; 8 bases align to TRBD1. Germline V lookup: CDR1 LNHNV, CDR2 YYDKDF (reference sequence). J gave up 1 base and V 0 bases, and 2 bases lay outside the gene matches. There are 16 residues in the CDR3. CDR3 DNA: TGTGCCACCAGCAGAGATCGGACAGGGTCCTACAATGAGCAGTTCTTC. It is translated as CATSRDRTGSYNEQFF.

The V gene is TRBV5-6, the J gene TRBJ1-6; D is perhaps TRBD1 (5 bases). CDR3 length equals 16 residues. Germline CDR1 reads SGHDT; CDR2 reads YYEEEE. The V end was cut by 3 bases, the J end by 2 bases, with 12 bases between. The CDR3 region is CASSSRERAYNSPLHF. Written as DNA, the CDR3 is TGTGCCAGCAGCTCCAGGGAGCGGGCCTATAATTCACCCCTCCACTTT.

CDR3 DNA sequence: TGCGCCAGCAGCCAAGGGACTTTAAGCACAGATACGCAGTATTTT. It is translated as CASSQGTLSTDTQYF. V and J are TRBV4-1 and TRBJ2-3; tentatively, D is TRBD2 (5 bases). Germline V gene sequence: CDR1 MGHRA, CDR2 YSYEKL. Trimming left V 1 base short and J 0 bases short, with 8 bases between. This CDR3 has 15 residues.

This chain links TRBV3-1 (or the pseudogene TRBV3-2) with TRBJ1-4; weak D call: TRBD1 (5 bases). Germline lookup yields CDR1 LGHDT and CDR2 YNNKEL (reference sequence). Trimming left V 1 base short and J 0 bases short, with 6 bases between. The CDR3 length is 15 residues. CDR3 in amino acids: CASSQVGPTNEKLFF. In nucleotides, the CDR3 is TGTGCCAGCAGCCAAGTGGGGCCAACTAATGAAAAACTGTTTTTT.

CDR3 residues: CASSLSWTGGELFF. As DNA, the CDR3 is TGTGCCAGCAGTTTATCTTGGACTGGCGGGGAGCTGTTTTTT. V gene TRBV27 combines with J gene TRBJ2-2; TRBD2 is a possible D gene (5 bases). V lost 0 bases and J lost 7, with 9 bases in between. This CDR3 has 14 residues. Germline CDR1 is MNHEY and CDR2 is SMNVEV (reference sequence).

The gene calls are TRBV6-6 and TRBJ2-7; D gene unclear. Germline-derived CDR1 and CDR2 are MNHNY and SVGAGI (reference sequence). The V gene lost 4 bases and the J gene lost 0 bases, with 10 bases spanning the gap. The CDR3 has 14 amino acids. The chain's CDR3 is CASSSRLSSYEQYF. DNA for the CDR3: TGTGCCAGCAGTTCCCGTTTGAGCTCCTACGAGCAGTACTTC.

The rearrangement uses TRBV6-6 and TRBJ1-3, with no clear D. In germline, CDR1 is MNHNY, CDR2 SVGAGI (reference sequence). Trimming removed 7 bases from V and 0 bases from J, with 4 bases in between. The CDR3 has 12 residues. The CDR3 spells CASTFSGNTIYF. The CDR3 bases are TGTGCCAGCACCTTCTCTGGAAACACCATATATTTT.

This clone was found once. This chain connects TRBV18 to TRBJ2-7; D may be TRBD2 (5 bases). The CDR3 extends over 13 amino acids. The V and J ends lost 3 bases and 0 bases respectively, with 6 bases between them. Germline V lookup: CDR1 KGHSH, CDR2 LQKENI. This chain's CDR3 is CASSPGSSYEQYF. CDR3 sequence (DNA): TGTGCCAGCTCACCGGGGAGCTCCTACGAGCAGTACTTC.

The chain is built from TRBV10-3 and TRBJ1-4; no reliable D call. The V end lost 4 bases, the J end lost 7 bases, and 7 bases lay between the germline ends. The CDR3 sequence is 12 residues long. Germline V gene lookup returns CDR1 ENHRY and CDR2 SYGVKD. The CDR3 coding sequence is TGTGCCATCAGTGTTAGTGGTGAAAAACTGTTTTTT. As protein: CAISVSGEKLFF.

The chain has TRBV19 and TRBJ1-5, with 8 bases that match TRBD1. The CDR3 covers 14 residues. From germline, CDR1 is LNHDA and CDR2 SQIVND (reference sequence). Trimming at V came to 6 bases and at J to 3 bases, leaving 4 bases not matched to a gene. The CDR3 DNA follows: TGTGCCAGTAGCCGGGACAGGACCAATCAGCCCCAGCATTTT. It specifies CASSRDRTNQPQHF. Using reference TRBV19 and TRBJ1-5 for the parts outside the CDR3, the full variable domain is DGGITQSPKYLFRKEGQNVTLSCEQNLNHDAMYWYRQDPGQGLRLIYYSQIVNDFQKGDIAEGYSVSREKKESFPLTVTSAQKNPTAFYLCASSRDRTNQPQHFGDGTRLSIL.

V is TRBV4-1 and J is TRBJ2-3, with TRBD2 identical over 13 bases. CDR1 MGHRA and CDR2 YSYEKL come from the germline V gene. This CDR3 is built from 17 residues. J was trimmed by 2 bases and V by 1 base; bases with no gene match: 3. CDR3 in amino acids: CASSQGGLAGFTDTQYF. The CDR3 DNA sequence: TGCGCCAGCAGCCAAGGGGGACTAGCGGGGTTCACAGATACGCAGTATTTT.

The gene calls are TRBV2 and TRBJ2-1; the match to TRBD2 covers 7 bases. V gave up 7 bases and J gave up 10 bases; unmatched junction bases: 7. Germline loops: CDR1 SNHLY, CDR2 FYNNEI. This CDR3 contains 12 residues. The CDR3: CASTPGGFEQFF. The CDR3 DNA reads TGTGCCAGCACTCCGGGAGGTTTCGAGCAGTTCTTC.

This clone was seen only a few times. The chain recombines TRBV2 with TRBJ1-2; 8 bases align to TRBD1. The CDR3 consists of 15 residues. V shed 9 bases and J 7 bases; nucleotides not matched to a gene: 16. Looked up from germline, CDR1 is SNHLY and CDR2 is FYNNEI. The CDR3 DNA sequence: TGTGCCAGTACCTCGGACAGGGCGGGAATTGGTGGCTACACCTTC. Protein sequence: CASTSDRAGIGGYTF.

The chain uses TRBV6-6 and TRBJ1-5; D gene unclear. This CDR3 is 13 amino acids long. With 5 bases removed from V and 0 bases from J, the gap between germline ends came to 5 bases. Per germline, CDR1 MNHNY and CDR2 SVGAGI (reference sequence). In nucleotides, the CDR3 is TGTGCCAGCAGTCCCTATAGCAATCAGCCCCAGCATTTT. Translation: CASSPYSNQPQHF.

DNA for the CDR3: TGCGCCAGCAGCTTGGGCGGGGAGAACACCGGGGAGCTGTTTTTT. Its translation is CASSLGGENTGELFF. This chain connects TRBV5-1 to TRBJ2-2; D may be TRBD2 (6 bases). The CDR3 loop spans 15 amino acids. The germline CDR1 and CDR2 sequences are SGHRS and YFSETQ. Trimming stripped 0 bases from V and 1 base from J, with 7 bases between.

The chain uses TRBV11-3 and TRBJ2-7; maybe TRBD1 (6 bases). The V gene lost 5 bases and the J gene lost 0 bases, with 11 bases spanning the gap. In germline, CDR1 is SGHNT, CDR2 YENEEA. There are 14 residues in the CDR3. CDR3 residues: CASSPGQSSYEQYF. CDR3 bases: TGTGCCAGCAGCCCCGGACAGAGCTCCTACGAGCAGTACTTC.

The rearrangement uses TRBV30 and TRBJ1-1; 7 nucleotides match TRBD1. After removal of 4 bases from V and 10 bases from J, the junction contained 12 bases not matched to a gene. Germline loops: CDR1 GTSNPN, CDR2 SVGIG (reference sequence). The CDR3 is 13 amino acids. The CDR3 is CAWTGGKEKGAFF. The CDR3 coding sequence is TGTGCCTGGACAGGGGGTAAGGAAAAAGGAGCTTTCTTT.

V gene TRBV19 combines with J gene TRBJ1-4; 10 bases agree with TRBD1. Losses at the gene ends were 10 bases for V and 7 bases for J; bases not matched to a gene: 6. The CDR3 is 13 amino acids. Germline CDR1 and CDR2: LNHDA and SQIVND (reference sequence). The CDR3 reads CATSTGGVEKLFF. The CDR3 DNA sequence: TGTGCCACCTCGACAGGGGGCGTTGAAAAACTGTTTTTT.